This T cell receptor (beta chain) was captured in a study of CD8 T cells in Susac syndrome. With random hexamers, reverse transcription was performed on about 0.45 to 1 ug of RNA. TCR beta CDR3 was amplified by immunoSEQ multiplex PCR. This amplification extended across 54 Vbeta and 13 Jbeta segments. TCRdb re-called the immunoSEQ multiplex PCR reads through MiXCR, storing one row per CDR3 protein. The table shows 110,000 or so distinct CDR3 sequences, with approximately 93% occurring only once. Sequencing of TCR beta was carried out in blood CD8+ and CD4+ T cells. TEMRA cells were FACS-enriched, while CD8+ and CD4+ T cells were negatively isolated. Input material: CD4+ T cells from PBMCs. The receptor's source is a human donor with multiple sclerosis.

The CDR3 region has the DNA TGTGCCAGCAGGGCCCAGGGGTTGGAGACCCAGTACTTC. This gives the protein CASRAQGLETQYF. V is TRBV12-3 or TRBV12-4 and J is TRBJ2-5; maybe TRBD1 (6 bases). The CDR3 extends over 13 amino acids. V gave up 6 bases and J gave up 5 bases, with 13 bases separating them.